Following are 28 T cell receptor beta chains from one sample sequenced in a study of blood T cell repertoires in COVID-19 (dated by TCRdb to 2018 to 2020). The library was prepared using the immunoSEQ multiplex PCR assay. TCRdb mirrors the immuneACCESS table, restricted to in-frame sequences. Some clones are absent from its copies; in checked studies, under half trace to an unresolved V gene, and the reason for the others is unknown. This sample lists 150,000 to 200,000 clones; over 80% were detected once. Of the sample, roughly 13% is held by the ten largest clones. The specimen sequenced was PBMCs or T cells enriched from blood (not recorded which). These TCRs come from a woman aged 55-69 years who had recovered from COVID-19.

CDR3 residues: CASSLRAGVNEQFF. DNA for the CDR3: TGTGCCAGCAGCTTGAGAGCGGGAGTAAATGAGCAGTTCTTC. The chain has TRBV5-5 and TRBJ2-1; 8 bases fit TRBD2. Germline CDR1 reads SGHKS; CDR2 reads YYEKEE (reference sequence). V trimming: 1 base; J trimming: 7 bases; junction bases outside the gene matches: 4. The length of the CDR3 is 14 residues.

V gene TRBV6-5 combines with J gene TRBJ1-1; no reliable D call. The germline V and J ends were trimmed by 5 bases and 6 bases, with 16 bases remaining between them. The germline V gene encodes CDR1 MNHEY and CDR2 SVGAGI. The CDR3 loop spans 14 amino acids. CDR3 DNA: TGTGCCAGCAGTCCCGGGTCAGAAGGAGCTGAAGCTTTCTTT. It yields the protein CASSPGSEGAEAFF.

The V call is TRBV7-9, the J call TRBJ2-1; the match to TRBD2 covers 15 bases. V lost 5 bases to trimming and J lost 4 bases; unmatched junction nucleotides: 6. The CDR3 sequence is 17 residues long. Germline assignment: CDR1 SEHNR and CDR2 FQNEAQ (reference sequence). The CDR3 spells CASSPPGLAGGYNEQFF. The CDR3 nucleotides read TGTGCCAGCAGCCCACCGGGACTAGCGGGGGGATACAATGAGCAGTTCTTC.

This rearrangement joins TRBV18 to TRBJ2-7; 8 nucleotides match TRBD1. V lost 5 bases to trimming and J lost 1 base; unmatched junction nucleotides: 7. This CDR3 has 15 residues. Looked up from germline, CDR1 is KGHSH and CDR2 is LQKENI. CDR3 bases: TGTGCCAGCTCATCGACCGGGACAGGATCCTACGAGCAGTACTTC. Protein product: CASSSTGTGSYEQYF.

The chain is built from TRBV6-1 and TRBJ1-6, with a tentative D call TRBD1 (6 bases). The V gene's germline CDR1 is MNHNS and CDR2 SASEGT. Trimming cost V 3 bases and J 0 bases, with 6 bases left between them. The CDR3 is 15 amino acids. This CDR3 is CASSDRGSYNSPLHF. In DNA form, the CDR3 reads TGTGCCAGCAGTGACAGGGGCTCCTATAATTCACCCCTCCACTTT.

This chain connects TRBV5-8 to TRBJ1-1; D remains ambiguous. V was pared by 4 bases and J by 4 bases, with 8 bases between. Germline-derived CDR1 and CDR2 are SGHTS and YDEGEE. CDR3 length: 12 amino acids. The CDR3 loop is CASSGLRTEAFF. The CDR3 DNA follows: TGTGCCAGCAGCGGACTTCGCACTGAAGCTTTCTTT.

V is TRBV7-3 and J is TRBJ2-3, with 9 bases aligning to TRBD2. Germline V CDR1 and CDR2: SGHTA, FQGTGA. V lost 3 bases, J lost 2 bases, and 6 bases stayed unmatched. This CDR3 contains 16 residues. This CDR3 is CASSLQAGGITDTQYF. In nucleotides, the CDR3 is TGTGCCAGCAGCTTGCAAGCGGGGGGAATCACAGATACGCAGTATTTT.

This clone was seen a single time. The chain recombines TRBV19 with TRBJ2-7; 8 nucleotides line up with TRBD1. Germline V gene lookup returns CDR1 LNHDA and CDR2 SQIVND (reference sequence). CDR3 length equals 15 residues. V shed 6 bases, J shed 5 bases, and the junction held 12 bases outside the gene matches. CDR3 region: CASSLPGQGRHEQYF. The CDR3 DNA follows: TGTGCCAGTAGCCTACCCGGACAGGGTAGGCACGAGCAGTACTTC.

This clone showed up just a few times. V usage is TRBV28 and J usage is TRBJ2-7; a weak D match, TRBD2 (5 bases). CDR3 size: 18 residues. Germline V lookup: CDR1 MDHEN, CDR2 SYDVKM. V was cut by 1 base and J by 4 bases, with 23 bases left in between. In nucleotides, the CDR3 is TGTGCCAGCAGTTTATCGCCCGGACTCGGAAGTATGGAGTACGAGCAGTACTTC. Translating gives CASSLSPGLGSMEYEQYF. Supplemented by reference TRBV28 and TRBJ2-7, the full variable domain reads DVKVTQSSRYLVKRTGEKVFLECVQDMDHENMFWYRQDPGLGLRLIYFSYDVKMKEKGDIPEGYSVSREKKERFSLILESASTNQTSMYLCASSLSPGLGSMEYEQYFGPGTRLTVT.

V usage is TRBV24-1 and J usage is TRBJ2-5; TRBD2 might be the D (6 bases). The CDR3 runs to 15 residues. The ends were cut back, 2 bases at V and 6 bases at J, with 15 bases in the middle. Per germline, CDR1 KGHDR and CDR2 SFDVKD. The CDR3 spells CATSDWRDPRQTQYF. CDR3 DNA: TGTGCCACCAGTGATTGGAGGGACCCTAGGCAGACCCAGTACTTC.

This rearrangement joins TRBV5-4 to TRBJ2-3; 15 nucleotides line up with TRBD2. The CDR3 extends over 18 amino acids. Germline CDR1 is SGHNT and CDR2 is YYREEE (reference sequence). Trimming removed 4 bases from V and 1 base from J; junction bases left unmatched: 7. CDR3 sequence: CASSRGLAGGGGTDTQYF. Written as DNA, the CDR3 is TGTGCCAGCAGCAGGGGACTAGCGGGGGGCGGGGGCACAGATACGCAGTATTTT.

This rearrangement joins TRBV7-2 to TRBJ2-7, with TRBD1 matching 8 bases. From germline, CDR1 is SGHTA and CDR2 FQGNSA. The V gene end was trimmed by 5 bases and the J gene end by 0 bases; junction bases not matched to a gene: 6. This CDR3 contains 15 residues. The CDR3 here is CASSRGQDFSYEQYF. Here the CDR3 DNA reads TGTGCCAGCAGCCGGGGACAGGACTTCTCCTACGAGCAGTACTTC.

This chain uses TRBV7-2 with TRBJ2-1; possible D gene TRBD2, 6 bases. This CDR3 is built from 14 residues. CDR1 is SGHTA, CDR2 FQGNSA, per germline. Between the trimmed V and J ends, which lost 5 bases and 1 base, there was a span of 9 bases. CDR3 in DNA: TGTGCCAGCAGCAACGGGGGATCCTACAATGAGCAGTTCTTC. It specifies CASSNGGSYNEQFF. The whole variable domain, filled in from reference TRBV7-2 and TRBJ2-1, reads GAGVSQSPSNKVTEKGKDVELRCDPISGHTALYWYRQSLGQGLEFLIYFQGNSAPDKSGLPSDRFSAERTGGSVSTLTIQRTQQEDSAVYLCASSNGGSYNEQFFGPGTRLTVL.

The chain links TRBV11-1 to TRBJ2-7; tentative D call: TRBD2 (6 bases). CDR3 length equals 13 residues. Trimming stripped 5 bases from V and 2 bases from J, with 10 bases between. Germline V lookup: CDR1 SGHAT, CDR2 FQDESV (reference sequence). CDR3 amino acids: CASSRDWTYEQYF. DNA for the CDR3: TGTGCCAGCAGCCGGGACTGGACCTACGAGCAGTACTTC.

The chain combines TRBV9 with TRBJ2-3; 9 bases fit TRBD2. J gave up 4 bases and V 2 bases, and 2 bases lay outside the gene matches. Germline CDR1 is SGDLS and CDR2 is YYNGEE. CDR3 length equals 14 residues. The CDR3 loop reads CASSVRGGSDTQYF. For the CDR3, the DNA is TGTGCCAGCAGCGTGCGGGGGGGCTCAGATACGCAGTATTTT.

This clone was recorded only once. The chain couples TRBV19 to TRBJ1-5, with 8 bases matching TRBD1. After removal of 4 bases from V and 2 bases from J, the junction contained 7 bases not matched to a gene. The CDR3 spans 16 residues. Germline-derived CDR1 and CDR2 are LNHDA and SQIVND (reference sequence). CDR3 sequence (DNA): TGTGCCAGTAGTACCAGGGGGCAGTCGGGCAATCAGCCCCAGCATTTT. Its translation: CASSTRGQSGNQPQHF.

The V call is TRBV6-2 or TRBV6-3, the J call TRBJ1-2; D is uncertain. The V gene's germline CDR1 is MNHEY and CDR2 SVGEGT. This CDR3 has 12 residues. Deletions cut 6 bases from V and 5 bases from J, with 10 bases between. The CDR3 bases are TGTGCCAGCAGCCCGCAGCGATATGGCTACACCTTC. Its protein is CASSPQRYGYTF.

The chain joins TRBV9 to TRBJ1-1, with 10 bases that match TRBD1. Germline V gene lookup returns CDR1 SGDLS and CDR2 YYNGEE. The CDR3 extends over 14 amino acids. J was trimmed by 7 bases and V by 4 bases; bases with no gene match: 7. CDR3 loop: CASSPGDRGVEAFF. For the CDR3, the DNA is TGTGCCAGCAGCCCCGGGGACAGGGGTGTTGAAGCTTTCTTT. The full variable domain, completed using reference TRBV9 and TRBJ1-1, is DSGVTQTPKHLITATGQRVTLRCSPRSGDLSVYWYQQSLDQGLQFLIQYYNGEERAKGNILERFSAQQFPDLHSELNLSSLELGDSALYFCASSPGDRGVEAFFGQGTRLTVV.

This clone was detected a few times. The rearrangement uses TRBV6-5 and TRBJ1-2; D not certain. CDR1 and CDR2 (germline): MNHEY, SVGAGI. CDR3 length: 14 amino acids. Trimming cost V 6 bases and J 0 bases, with 11 bases left between them. CDR3 in DNA: TGTGCCAGCAGCGATCGGCGGGCTAACTATGGCTACACCTTC. This gives the protein CASSDRRANYGYTF.

This chain links TRBV27 with TRBJ2-7, with a tentative D call TRBD1 (5 bases). There are 15 residues in the CDR3. CDR1 and CDR2 (germline): MNHEY, SMNVEV (reference sequence). The V end was cut by 6 bases, the J end by 4 bases, with 19 bases between. The CDR3 coding sequence is TGTGCCAGCAGCAACAGCAGGGTTTCCCCTTACGAGCAGTACTTC. As protein: CASSNSRVSPYEQYF.

The V gene is TRBV2, the J gene TRBJ1-1, with TRBD1 identical over 7 bases. CDR1 and CDR2 (germline): SNHLY, FYNNEI. There are 15 residues in the CDR3. Trimming took 6 bases from V and 6 from J; bases not matched to a gene: 13. CDR3 DNA: TGTGCCAGCAGGGGGGGTCGACAGGGAAACGCTGAAGCTTTCTTT. It specifies CASRGGRQGNAEAFF.

The chain is built from TRBV4-2 and TRBJ1-3; 7 bases are a match to TRBD1. This CDR3 is 15 amino acids long. V was clipped by 1 base and J by 4 bases; unmatched bases: 4. Germline CDR1 LGHNA, CDR2 YNFKEQ. CDR3 residues: CASSQVMGQGNTIYF. The CDR3 bases are TGTGCCAGCAGCCAAGTAATGGGACAGGGAAACACCATATATTTT.

The chain has TRBV2 and TRBJ1-5; 7 bases are shared with TRBD1. Trimming removed 6 bases from V and 4 bases from J; junction bases left unmatched: 9. Looked up from germline, CDR1 is SNHLY and CDR2 is FYNNEI. CDR3 length: 15 residues. Here the CDR3 reads CASSPGQALNQPQHF. DNA for the CDR3: TGTGCCAGCAGCCCAGGACAGGCTTTGAATCAGCCCCAGCATTTT. Filled out from reference TRBV2 and TRBJ1-5, the complete variable domain reads EPEVTQTPSHQVTQMGQEVILRCVPISNHLYFYWYRQILGQKVEFLVSFYNNEISEKSEIFDDQFSVERPDGSNFTLKIRSTKLEDSAMYFCASSPGQALNQPQHFGDGTRLSIL.

This rearrangement joins TRBV7-9 to TRBJ1-1; 11 bases are shared with TRBD1. Per the germline V gene, CDR1 is SEHNR and CDR2 is FQNEAQ (reference sequence). The ends lost 6 bases at V and 4 bases at J; junction bases unmatched: 1. CDR3 length: 13 amino acids. The CDR3 DNA is TGTGCCAGCAGGGGACAGGGGGTCACTGAAGCTTTCTTT. This translates into CASRGQGVTEAFF.

In regard to this clone: The sample holds other DNA sequences that translate to the same CDR3. The chain recombines TRBV5-1 with TRBJ2-2; the D gene is possibly TRBD1 (6 bases). Germline CDR1 is SGHRS and CDR2 is YFSETQ. Trimming left V 4 bases short and J 3 bases short, with 13 bases between. The CDR3 extends over 15 amino acids. The CDR3 DNA reads TGCGCCAGCAGCACCACAGGGATCGACACCGGGGAGCTGTTTTTT. Encoded protein: CASSTTGIDTGELFF.

V usage is TRBV4-1 and J usage is TRBJ1-2; TRBD1 agrees at 7 bases. Germline CDR1 is MGHRA and CDR2 is YSYEKL. Losses at the gene ends were 6 bases for V and 2 bases for J; bases not matched to a gene: 18. The length of the CDR3 is 18 residues. CDR3 bases: TGCGCCAGCAGGGCTATCACAGGGGTTAAAATAGACAACTATGGCTACACCTTC. It codes for CASRAITGVKIDNYGYTF.

The chain carries TRBV5-5 and TRBJ1-2; TRBD1 is a possible D gene (6 bases). This CDR3 comprises 13 residues. V shed 3 bases and J shed 8 bases, with 14 bases lying between them. Per the germline V gene, CDR1 is SGHKS and CDR2 is YYEKEE (reference sequence). The CDR3 spells CASSSQQGDGYTF. In DNA form, the CDR3 reads TGTGCCAGCAGCTCCCAACAGGGAGACGGCTACACCTTC.

This clone came up once. The chain uses TRBV28 and TRBJ1-1; 7 bases line up with TRBD1. The CDR3 has 12 amino acids. Germline CDR1 MDHEN, CDR2 SYDVKM. Unmatched junction bases numbered 4, after V lost 2 bases and J lost 10 bases. Written as DNA, the CDR3 is TGTGCCAGCAGTTTAGCGGGACAGCGAGCTTTCTTT. Translating gives CASSLAGQRAFF.